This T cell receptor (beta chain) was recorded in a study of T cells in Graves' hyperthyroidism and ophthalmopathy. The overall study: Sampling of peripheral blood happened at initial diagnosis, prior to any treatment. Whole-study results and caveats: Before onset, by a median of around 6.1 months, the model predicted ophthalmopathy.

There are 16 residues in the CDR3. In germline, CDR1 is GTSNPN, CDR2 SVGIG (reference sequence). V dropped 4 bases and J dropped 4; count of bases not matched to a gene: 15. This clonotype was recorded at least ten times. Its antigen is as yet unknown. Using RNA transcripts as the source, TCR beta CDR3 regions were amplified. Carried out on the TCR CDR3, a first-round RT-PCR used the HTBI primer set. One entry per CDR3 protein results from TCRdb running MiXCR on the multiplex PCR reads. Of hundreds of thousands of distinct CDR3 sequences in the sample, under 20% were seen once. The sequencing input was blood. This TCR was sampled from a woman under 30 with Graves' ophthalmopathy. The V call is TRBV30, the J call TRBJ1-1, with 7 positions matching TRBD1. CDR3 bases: TGTGCCTGGATGGACACACTTCGGCAGGGGGTCACTGAAGCTTTCTTT. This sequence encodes CAWMDTLRQGVTEAFF.